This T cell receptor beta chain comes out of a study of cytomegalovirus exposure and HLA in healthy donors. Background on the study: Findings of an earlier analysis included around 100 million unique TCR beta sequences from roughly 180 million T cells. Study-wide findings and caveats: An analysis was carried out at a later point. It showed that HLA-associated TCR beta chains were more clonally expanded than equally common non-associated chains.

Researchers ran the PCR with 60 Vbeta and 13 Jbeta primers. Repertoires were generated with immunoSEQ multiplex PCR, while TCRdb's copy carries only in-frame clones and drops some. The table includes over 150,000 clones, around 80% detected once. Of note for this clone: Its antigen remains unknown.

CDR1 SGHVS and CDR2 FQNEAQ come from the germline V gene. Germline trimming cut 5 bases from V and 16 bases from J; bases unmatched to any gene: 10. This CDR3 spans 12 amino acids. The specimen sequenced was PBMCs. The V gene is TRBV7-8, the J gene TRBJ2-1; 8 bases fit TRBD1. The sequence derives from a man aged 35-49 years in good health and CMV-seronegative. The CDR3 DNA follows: TGTGCCAGCAGCGAGCCGGGACAGGAGGCTTTCTTC. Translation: CASSEPGQEAFF.